The 21 T cell receptor beta chains below come from one sample, sequenced in a study of early T cells in non-severe SARS-CoV-2 infection. In TCRdb, the 5' RACE reads were re-called with MiXCR into one record per CDR3 protein. The table includes some 38,000 distinct CDR3 sequences, around 6% detected once. The specimen comprised whole blood, sampled at baseline. The receptors were sampled from an adult who was a healthcare worker with PCR-confirmed SARS-CoV-2 infection or an uninfected control (not recorded which).

This clonotype was seen repeatedly, ten times or more. The chain employs TRBV7-2 and TRBJ2-3; the D is unclear. The CDR3 is 14 residues long. The V and J ends lost 7 bases and 5 bases respectively, with 16 bases between them. The V gene's germline CDR1 is SGHTA and CDR2 FQGNSA. For the CDR3, the DNA is TGTGCCAGCATCCCTTCCTGGACGATAGATACGCAGTATTTT. It translates to CASIPSWTIDTQYF. Complete variable domain (other parts from reference TRBV7-2 and TRBJ2-3): GAGVSQSPSNKVTEKGKDVELRCDPISGHTALYWYRQSLGQGLEFLIYFQGNSAPDKSGLPSDRFSAERTGGSVSTLTIQRTQQEDSAVYLCASIPSWTIDTQYFGPGTRLTVL.

The sample holds many counts of this clonotype. The V and J genes are TRBV20-1 and TRBJ2-1; TRBD2 matches at 11 bases. The CDR3 consists of 17 residues. The ends lost 0 bases at V and 7 bases at J; junction bases unmatched: 11. CDR1 is DFQATT and CDR2 is SNEGSKA in the germline V gene (reference sequence). DNA of the CDR3: TGCAGTGCTAGAGATCCGGGGACTAGCGGAGAGATTAATGAGCAGTTCTTC. This sequence encodes CSARDPGTSGEINEQFF.

The sample holds many counts of this clonotype. The chain combines TRBV13 with TRBJ1-1; possible D gene TRBD1, 6 bases. V gave up 5 bases and J gave up 5 bases, with 9 bases separating them. Germline CDR1 PRHDT, CDR2 FYEKMQ (reference sequence). CDR3 length equals 12 residues. CDR3 loop: CASSPGDTEAFF. As DNA, the CDR3 is TGTGCCAGCAGCCCAGGGGATACTGAAGCTTTCTTT.

This clonotype was seen a handful of times. The chain links TRBV6-6 to TRBJ2-5, with D hard to call. Trimming took off 5 bases at V and 1 base at J, with 11 bases between the two ends. This CDR3 spans 14 amino acids. Looked up from germline, CDR1 is MNHNY and CDR2 is SVGAGI (reference sequence). The CDR3: CASSRGRAQETQYF. The CDR3 DNA reads as TGTGCCAGCAGTCGTGGACGGGCCCAAGAGACCCAGTACTTC.

In this sample, this clonotype turned up many times. V and J are TRBV5-1 and TRBJ1-5; TRBD1 agrees at 7 bases. The germline CDR1 and CDR2 sequences are SGHRS and YFSETQ. V trimming: 0 bases; J trimming: 7 bases; junction bases outside the gene matches: 7. There are 15 residues in the CDR3. The CDR3 is CASSLETGRGQPQHF. The CDR3 region has the DNA TGCGCCAGCAGCTTGGAGACAGGGCGGGGGCAGCCCCAGCATTTT.

This clonotype has ten or more counts. The rearrangement links TRBV20-1 to TRBJ2-1; TRBD2 matches 10 bases. The germline V gene encodes CDR1 DFQATT and CDR2 SNEGSKA (reference sequence). CDR3 length: 17 amino acids. Trimming at V came to 4 bases and at J to 4 bases, leaving 13 bases not matched to a gene. The CDR3 loop reads CSATMPIPSGGYNEQFF. The CDR3 DNA reads TGCAGTGCTACTATGCCCATTCCTAGCGGGGGTTACAATGAGCAGTTCTTC.

In its sample, this clonotype was seen many times. V gene TRBV5-1 combines with J gene TRBJ2-3; no clear D gene. Germline V gene sequence: CDR1 SGHRS, CDR2 YFSETQ. Trimming cost V 1 base and J 7 bases, with 7 bases left between them. This CDR3 comprises 12 residues. CDR3 protein: CASSLLGNTQYF. In DNA, the CDR3 is TGCGCCAGCAGCTTGTTGGGTAATACGCAGTATTTT.

This clonotype was recorded at least ten times. For the CDR3, the DNA is TGTGCCAGCAGTGAAGGGCGGGGCACAGATACGCAGTATTTT. This codes for CASSEGRGTDTQYF. The chain joins TRBV2 to TRBJ2-3, with D perhaps TRBD2 (5 bases). The CDR3 has 14 amino acids. Germline V gene sequence: CDR1 SNHLY, CDR2 FYNNEI. V lost 1 base to trimming and J lost 1 base, with 6 bases between them.

This clonotype came up many times. The rearrangement joins TRBV20-1 to TRBJ2-4; the match to TRBD1 covers 7 bases. The CDR3 runs 14 residues. The germline CDR1 and CDR2 sequences are DFQATT and SNEGSKA (reference sequence). J gave up 2 bases and V 3 bases, and 4 bases lay outside the gene matches. CDR3 region: CSASRQGPKNIQYF. In nucleotides, the CDR3 is TGCAGTGCTAGCCGACAGGGCCCCAAAAACATTCAGTACTTC.

The rearrangement joins TRBV18 to TRBJ1-4; possibly TRBD1 for D (5 bases). The CDR3 loop spans 14 amino acids. Germline CDR1 and CDR2: KGHSH and LQKENI. Deletions cut 3 bases from V and 5 bases from J, with 10 bases between. CDR3 residues: CASSPGAANEKLFF. The CDR3 DNA follows: TGTGCCAGCTCACCCGGGGCAGCAAATGAAAAACTGTTTTTT. The entire variable domain, with the rest obtained from reference TRBV18 and TRBJ1-4, is as follows: NAGVMQNPRHLVRRRGQEARLRCSPMKGHSHVYWYRQLPEEGLKFMVYLQKENIIDESGMPKERFSAEFPKEGPSILRIQQVVRGDSAAYFCASSPGAANEKLFFGSGTQLSVL.

The rearrangement joins TRBV12-3 or TRBV12-4 to TRBJ2-1; 8 positions match TRBD2. The CDR3 runs to 15 residues. The junction had 10 bases not matched to a gene; V was cut back by 6 bases and J by 6 bases. DNA for the CDR3: TGTGCCAGCAGCCGTGAGACTAGCGCCATCAATGAGCAGTTCTTC. Its translation: CASSRETSAINEQFF.

Relative to its sample, this clonotype is medium-sized. This chain connects TRBV20-1 to TRBJ2-1, with 8 bases matching TRBD1. In germline, CDR1 is DFQATT, CDR2 SNEGSKA (reference sequence). V shed 0 bases and J 9 bases; nucleotides not matched to a gene: 7. The CDR3 covers 14 residues. The CDR3 spells CSARDRQGHGEQFF. In DNA form, the CDR3 reads TGCAGTGCTAGAGATAGACAGGGGCATGGTGAGCAGTTCTTC.

This clonotype was picked up many times. The chain couples TRBV3-1 to TRBJ2-1; D tentatively reads TRBD1 or TRBD2 (6 bases each). V lost 3 bases to trimming and J lost 2 bases, with 14 bases between them. CDR1 and CDR2 (germline): LGHDT, YNNKEL (reference sequence). The CDR3 sequence is 16 residues long. The CDR3 reads CASSQLGGWAYNEQFF. CDR3 nucleotides: TGTGCCAGCAGCCAGTTAGGGGGGTGGGCCTACAATGAGCAGTTCTTC.

This clonotype occurred a few times. This sequence joins TRBV4-1 and TRBJ2-1; TRBD2 agrees at 9 bases. Germline-derived CDR1 and CDR2 are MGHRA and YSYEKL. The CDR3 covers 21 residues. V lost 0 bases, J lost 0 bases, and 15 bases stayed unmatched. The CDR3 DNA follows: TGCGCCAGCAGCCAAGATCCCGTAGGTAGCGGGAGTGCATCCTCCTACAATGAGCAGTTCTTC. Translation gives CASSQDPVGSGSASSYNEQFF.

This clonotype was recorded a few times. The chain employs TRBV5-6 and TRBJ1-2; D gene ambiguous. V shed 2 bases and J shed 5 bases, with 13 bases lying between them. Germline CDR1 SGHDT, CDR2 YYEEEE. The CDR3 runs 14 residues. The CDR3 here is CASSLRELGYGYTF. CDR3 sequence (DNA): TGTGCCAGCAGCTTACGGGAGTTAGGGTATGGCTACACCTTC.

In this sample, this clonotype turned up many times. The chain couples TRBV7-2 to TRBJ2-1; 7 bases are a match to TRBD2. Per germline, CDR1 SGHTA and CDR2 FQGNSA. V dropped 5 bases and J dropped 7; count of bases not matched to a gene: 17. This CDR3 has 17 amino acids. In DNA form, the CDR3 reads TGTGCCAGCAGCGCACGCCTGGCGGGAGTGGGACTAAATGAGCAGTTCTTC. This encodes CASSARLAGVGLNEQFF. Full variable domain (missing parts from reference TRBV7-2 and TRBJ2-1): GAGVSQSPSNKVTEKGKDVELRCDPISGHTALYWYRQSLGQGLEFLIYFQGNSAPDKSGLPSDRFSAERTGGSVSTLTIQRTQQEDSAVYLCASSARLAGVGLNEQFFGPGTRLTVL.

This clonotype was seen ten or more times. The chain recombines TRBV4-3 with TRBJ2-7; 11 positions agree with TRBD1. The junction had 7 bases not matched to a gene; V was cut back by 0 bases and J by 3 bases. The CDR3 extends over 17 amino acids. Germline-derived CDR1 and CDR2 are LGHNA and YSLEER. CDR3 bases: TGCGCCAGCAGCCAAGATTTGGGGACAGGGGGGGTCTACGAGCAGTACTTC. As protein: CASSQDLGTGGVYEQYF.

This clonotype was observed at least ten times. This chain connects TRBV7-3 to TRBJ2-4; D is perhaps TRBD1 (6 bases). The CDR3 runs to 16 residues. Germline-derived CDR1 and CDR2 are SGHTA and FQGTGA. V lost 2 bases to trimming and J lost 5 bases, with 16 bases between them. DNA of the CDR3: TGTGCCAGCAGCTTACGGGGCAGGGGAGACCAAAACATTCAGTACTTC. Translation: CASSLRGRGDQNIQYF.

The sample holds many counts of this clonotype. The V call is TRBV6-5, the J call TRBJ2-2, with 10 bases aligning to TRBD1. V was pared by 8 bases and J by 5 bases, with 5 bases of the junction left unmatched. The length of the CDR3 is 14 residues. CDR1 and CDR2 (germline): MNHEY, SVGAGI. The DNA for the CDR3 is TGTGCCAGCGGACGGACAGGGGGTACCGGGGAGCTGTTTTTT. Its protein is CASGRTGGTGELFF.

The rearrangement links TRBV5-8 to TRBJ2-6; D is perhaps TRBD2 (5 bases). Germline V gives CDR1 SGHTS, CDR2 YDEGEE. The CDR3 contains 17 residues. V was trimmed by 2 bases and J by 0 bases, leaving 12 bases between them. The CDR3 loop reads CASSLGEGSSGANVLTF. CDR3 coding DNA: TGTGCCAGCAGCTTAGGAGAGGGATCCTCTGGGGCCAACGTCCTGACTTTC.

In this sample, this clonotype turned up many times. The rearrangement links TRBV6-6 to TRBJ2-5; TRBD1 agrees at 8 bases. The CDR3 is 15 amino acids. Germline CDR1 MNHNY, CDR2 SVGAGI (reference sequence). With 5 bases clipped from V and 2 bases from J, the junction kept 7 bases outside the gene matches. The CDR3 region has the DNA TGTGCCAGCAGTACCGGACAGGGCAGGCAAGAGACCCAGTACTTC. Protein product: CASSTGQGRQETQYF.